The present entry profiles one T cell receptor beta chain with its context. Its cognate antigen has yet to be identified. No clone much larger than this one lies a single base away; base qualities are absent. This record belongs to a study of blood T cell repertoires in COVID-19 (TCRdb year 2020). A note on the overall study: The collaborator samples originated in the United States, Italy and Spain and spanned the acute and convalescent phases of COVID-19. The prospective study material was composed of cDNA or gDNA derived from T cells, B-cell-depleted T cells, or PBMCs. The repertoires were made available in a free public database intended to serve as a resource for research on the immune response to SARS-CoV-2. Deeply sampled blood TCRbeta repertoires from subjects exposed to, actively infected with, or recovered from COVID-19 were included in the dataset. The sample metadata nearly always contained a de-identified subject ID, COVID-19 status, age in years and sex. Samples came from the ongoing ImmuneRACE study (first 160 participants) plus 1,254 subjects from 6 global collaborators. HLA class I and class II types, where available, came from metadata supplied by the sample provider rather than from assay-based typing.

TCRbeta CDR3 regions were amplified from genomic DNA by means of the immunoSEQ Assay, a bias-controlled multiplex PCR. Per the authors' processing: Nucleated cell counts per sample were estimated from amplification of reference gene primers within the assay. To quantify the absolute abundance of each unique TCRbeta CDR3 rearrangement, sequence reads were collapsed and filtered. For each sample, productive Simpson clonality was calculated by taking the square root of Simpson's diversity index across productive rearrangements. TCRdb's version of the immuneACCESS table is confined to in-frame rearrangements and falls short of the full clone set. An unresolved V gene accounts for under half of the shortfall where checked; the remainder is of unknown origin. The V and J calls and clone size are taken from that table; D and trimming were inferred from the DNA. The sample records 95,000 to 100,000 clones, approximately 84% of which are singletons. Nearly 25% of the sample lies in the top ten.

Overall study results and their limits: The amount of clinical and demographic metadata varied by source and participant and was provided uncurated.

Taken from cysteine to phenylalanine, the CDR3 has 15 residues. Just CDR3 DNA is preserved here, 45 bases in frame from base 1. CDR1 and CDR2 (MDHEN, SYDVKM) derive from the germline V gene. Trimming costs V 3 bases and J 4 bases, and their ends lie 16 bases apart. Whole blood was collected in K2EDTA tubes by collaborating institutions according to the institutions' own protocols. For TCRbeta analysis, collaborator samples were shipped as frozen whole blood, as isolated PBMCs, or as DNA extracted from either sample type. Sequencing was done on a sample of peripheral blood. The origin of this receptor is a human donor in a cohort sampled during active COVID-19. The chain is assembled from TRBV28 and TRBJ2-7, with TRBD1 tentatively as D gene (6 bases match). This receptor has the CDR3 CASSFSPRQGYEQYF. At the DNA level, the sequence is TGTGCCAGCAGTTTCTCTCCCCGCCAGGGGTACGAGCAGTACTTC.